This T cell receptor beta chain comes out of a study of blood T cell repertoires in COVID-19 (dated by TCRdb to the early 2020s). Looking at the study overall: The collaborator samples originated in the United States, Italy and Spain and spanned the acute and convalescent phases of COVID-19. The material from the prospective study consisted of cDNA or gDNA derived from T cells, B-cell-depleted T cells, or PBMCs. Subjects who had been exposed to COVID-19, were actively infected with it, or had recovered from it provided the deeply sampled blood TCRbeta repertoires that made up the dataset. The repertoires were made available in a free public database intended to serve as a resource for research on the immune response to SARS-CoV-2. The samples were drawn from two sources: the first 160 participants of the ongoing ImmuneRACE study, and fewer than 1,500 subjects contributed by 6 global collaborators. The sample metadata nearly always contained a de-identified subject ID, COVID-19 status, age in years and sex. Where available, HLA class I and class II types were obtained from metadata supplied by the sample provider rather than from assay-based typing. Results the study describes overall, beyond this receptor: Clinical and demographic metadata were provided uncurated, with the amount varying by source and participant.

Participants in the prospective study were aged roughly 18 to 89 years, lived in some 24 United States geographic areas, and enrolled through a virtual design. In the prospective study, cohorts were assigned on the basis of participant-reported clinical history obtained from a screening survey and a study questionnaire. For ImmuneRACE Cohort 3, a participant was defined as recovered based on two consecutive negative NP/OP PCR tests, clearance by a healthcare professional, or resolution of symptoms. In the prospective study, mobile phlebotomists collected whole blood, serum and a nasopharyngeal or oropharyngeal swab from each participant. Participants in the prospective study had the option to provide additional blood draws and questionnaires over a roughly 2-month period. Blood samples from the prospective study were shipped frozen or at room temperature prior to DNA extraction. In its sample, this clone was seen a few times. Its antigen is unknown. Base quality data are lacking; no much larger clone is found one base away.

V lost 5 bases and J lost 2 bases; the stretch between them is 16 bases long. Via the germline V gene, CDR1 is MDHEN and CDR2 SYDVKM. The CDR3, cysteine through phenylalanine, is 16 amino acids long. Only CDR3 DNA is held: 48 bases, read in frame from base 1. TCRbeta CDR3 regions were amplified from genomic DNA using the immunoSEQ Assay, a bias-controlled multiplex PCR. From the authors' description of their analysis: The number of nucleated cells in each sample was estimated by amplification of reference gene primers within the assay. To quantify the absolute abundance of each unique TCRbeta CDR3 rearrangement, sequence reads were collapsed and filtered. For each sample, productive Simpson clonality was calculated as the square root of Simpson's diversity index across productive rearrangements. TCRdb re-hosts the immuneACCESS table, in-frame sequences only. Its copies lack some clones; in the studies checked, an unresolved V gene accounts for under half of them, and the cause for the rest is not known. V, J and clone size derive from that table, while D and trimming were established from the DNA sequence. Across this sample there are 240,000 or so clones, with roughly 88% seen only once. The leading ten clones occupy 2% to 2.5% of the sample.

Sample: PBMCs or T cells enriched from blood (not recorded which). The V and J segments used are TRBV28 and TRBJ1-5, and perhaps TRBD1 as D gene, on 6 matching bases. The source of this sequence is a woman between 45 and 60 years old who had recovered from COVID-19. The CDR3 region has the sequence CASSMGAGAGNQPQHF. DNA sequence: TGTGCCAGCAGTATGGGGGCGGGGGCCGGCAATCAGCCCCAGCATTTT.